This T cell receptor (beta chain) was recorded in a study of early T cells in non-severe SARS-CoV-2 infection. Overall study context: With bulk RNA from unsorted whole blood as input, sequencing yielded unpaired chains.

Comments on this clonotype: Its antigen is unidentified. This sequence may be a read error, since a much larger clone differs from it by one base.

The CDR3 spans 15 residues. Individual cDNA molecules received unique molecular identifiers. TCRdb itself ran the 5' RACE reads through MiXCR, one entry per CDR3 protein. The repertoire consists of about 30,000 distinct CDR3 sequences, with about 5.8% occurring once and the leading ten covering approximately 5.6%. The study's findings and limits: Clonotype matching in VDJdb favored anti-spike CD8 responses and did not capture private and CD4 specificities.

Material for sequencing was whole blood. This sequence originates from an adult who was a healthcare worker with PCR-confirmed SARS-CoV-2 infection or an uninfected control (not recorded which). The rearrangement joins TRBV12-3 or TRBV12-4 to TRBJ1-6; tentative D call: TRBD1 (6 bases). CDR3 nucleotide sequence: TGTGTCAGCAGCCCTGGCAGGGGCCATAATTCACCCCTCCACTTT. Its protein is CVSSPGRGHNSPLHF.